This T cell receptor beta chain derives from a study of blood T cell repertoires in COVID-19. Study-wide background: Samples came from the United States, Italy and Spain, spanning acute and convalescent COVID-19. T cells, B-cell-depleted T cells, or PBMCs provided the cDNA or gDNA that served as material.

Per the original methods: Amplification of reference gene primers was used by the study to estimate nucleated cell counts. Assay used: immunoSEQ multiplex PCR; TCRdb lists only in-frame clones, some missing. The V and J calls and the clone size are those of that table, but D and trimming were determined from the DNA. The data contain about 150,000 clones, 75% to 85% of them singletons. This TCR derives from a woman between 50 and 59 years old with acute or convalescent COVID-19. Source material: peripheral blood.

The CDR3 DNA sequence: TGTGCCAGCAGCCAAGATGGTGCAGGGAGGGGGGGCAATCAGCCCCAGCATTTT. Translating it yields CASSQDGAGRGGNQPQHF. The rearrangement joins TRBV3-1 (or the pseudogene TRBV3-2) to TRBJ1-5; possibly TRBD1 for D (6 bases). Germline values: CDR1 LGHDT, CDR2 YNNKEL (reference sequence). V lost 0 bases, J lost 2 bases, and 17 bases lay in between. There are 18 residues in the CDR3.